This is a list of T cell receptor beta chains from one sample in a study of T cell repertoires in cytomegalovirus infection. Their antigens remain unidentified. Each CDR3 protein gets one entry after TCRdb re-called the reads with MiXCR. The sample contains 800,000 to 950,000 distinct CDR3 sequences, 32% of which appear only once. Sequences were derived from cultured CD8+ T cells from PBMCs, sampled from culture after CMV antigen stimulation. These receptors originate from a human donor in good health (CMV status not recorded). Some clones in this sample may be carry-over from other donors' samples. The CDR3 runs from the conserved cysteine through the conserved F or W. A D gene is named only where the DNA matches it firmly. A row's size may be missing; if present it is once, few, many or a size class.

v_call,d_call,clone_size,j_call,cdr3_nt,cdr3_aa
TRBV28,.,.,TRBJ2-1,TGTGCCAGCAAGCGCCCGCGAGGAGATTACAATGAGCAGTTCTTC,CASKRPRGDYNEQFF
TRBV6-4,.,.,TRBJ1-1,TGTGCCAGCAGTGACGGGGAAAGGTCGTCCATTAAAGCTTTCTTT,CASSDGERSSIKAFF
TRBV7-4,.,.,TRBJ1-4,TGTGCCAGCAGCTTCTCGGCGAGCGGAAAACTGTTTTTT,CASSFSASGKLFF
TRBV7-8,TRBD1,few,TRBJ1-2,TGTGCCAGCAGCTTAGCGATCGGGACAGGGTTGGATGGCTACACCTTC,CASSLAIGTGLDGYTF
TRBV2,TRBD1,.,TRBJ2-2,TGTGCCAATGGACAGGGATGGGCCGGGGAGCTGTTTTTT,CANGQGWAGELFF
TRBV2,.,.,TRBJ1-1,TGTGCCAGCGAGGGCAGGGAAGGGGCCGAAGCTGAAGCTTTCTTT,CASEGREGAEAEAFF
TRBV7-2,.,once,TRBJ1-5,TGTGCCAGCAGCTTAGGGGGACGGGGGAGGAATCAGCCCCAGCATTTT,CASSLGGRGRNQPQHF
TRBV15,TRBD1,.,TRBJ2-3,TGTGCCACCAGCAGTTGGACAGGGATAACAGATACGCAGTATTTT,CATSSWTGITDTQYF
TRBV6-2/TRBV6-3,.,.,TRBJ1-5,TGTGCCATTTTTGGGGGGGGACAGCCCCAGCATTTT,CAIFGGGQPQHF
TRBV6-1,.,.,TRBJ2-7,TGTGCCAGCACAAGGTACGCCTACGAGCAGTACTTC,CASTRYAYEQYF
TRBV27,TRBD1,many,TRBJ1-2,TGTGCCAGCAGCCCACAGGGGAACTATGGCTACACCTTC,CASSPQGNYGYTF
TRBV27,TRBD1,.,TRBJ1-2,TGTGCCAGCAGGAAACAGGGGGATGGCTACACCTTC,CASRKQGDGYTF
TRBV7-8,.,many,TRBJ2-1,TGTGCCAGCAGCTTAGTCCCAGGGACACTTGAGCAGTTCTTC,CASSLVPGTLEQFF
TRBV7-6,.,few,TRBJ1-4,TGTGCCAGCAGCTTAGTGCCGGACAGTAATGAAAAACTGTTTTTT,CASSLVPDSNEKLFF
TRBV9,.,few,TRBJ2-6,TGTGCCAGCAGCGTAGAGGCTGCTGGGGCCAACGTCCTGACTTTC,CASSVEAAGANVLTF
TRBV7-9,.,many,TRBJ2-5,TGTGCCAGCAGCTTCCGGGACACACTTTGGTACCAAGAGACCCAGTACTTC,CASSFRDTLWYQETQYF
TRBV4-3,.,.,TRBJ2-1,TGCGCCAGCAGCCCCCAAGGGGGGACTCACAATGAGCAGTTCTTC,CASSPQGGTHNEQFF
TRBV18,TRBD1,once,TRBJ1-6,TGTGCCAGCTCACCAGGGGACAGGGTGTACAATTCACCCCTCCACTTT,CASSPGDRVYNSPLHF
TRBV11-2,.,few,TRBJ2-2,TGTGCCAGCAGCCAAAAACCCGGGGAGCTGTTTTTT,CASSQKPGELFF
TRBV28,.,few,TRBJ2-1,TGTGCCAGCAGTTCTCCGGGACCGCTATACAATGAGCAGTTCTTC,CASSSPGPLYNEQFF
TRBV6-2/TRBV6-3,TRBD1,.,TRBJ2-3,TGTGCCAGCAGTAGGGACAGCCTCACAGATACGCAGTATTTT,CASSRDSLTDTQYF
TRBV11-2,.,.,TRBJ1-1,TGTGCCAGCAGCTTAGGTTCTGGGGGAGCTTTCTTT,CASSLGSGGAFF
TRBV10-3,TRBD2,.,TRBJ2-2,TGTGGGGCCGGGGCCAGCGGGGCCGGGGAGCTGTTTTTT,CGAGASGAGELFF
TRBV19,.,.,TRBJ1-5,TGTGCCAGTAACCGGGGGTATAGCAATCAGCCCCAGCATTTT,CASNRGYSNQPQHF
TRBV9,.,few,TRBJ1-3,TGTGCCAGCAGCGAAAACGTTCGGGACGGCTTCTCTGGAAACACCATATATTTT,CASSENVRDGFSGNTIYF
TRBV7-3,.,.,TRBJ2-3,TGTGCCAGCAGCTTAATACGGGGTGATACGCAGTATTTT,CASSLIRGDTQYF
TRBV7-9,TRBD2,.,TRBJ2-1,TGTGCCAGCAGCTTAGCAGCGGGGGGGTCCTACAATGAGCAGTTCTTC,CASSLAAGGSYNEQFF
TRBV4-1,.,.,TRBJ2-3,TGCGCCAGCAGCCAAGAGCGGAGCTGGGATACGCAGTATTTT,CASSQERSWDTQYF
TRBV28,TRBD2,.,TRBJ2-1,TGTGCCAGCAGCCCCGTTGGGGGGGGGAGCAATTATGAGCAGTTCTTC,CASSPVGGGSNYEQFF
TRBV7-9,.,few,TRBJ2-5,TGTGCCAGCAGCGCGGACACCTTAGCGGAGACCCAGTACTTC,CASSADTLAETQYF
TRBV9,.,.,TRBJ2-3,TGTGCCAGCACCCTTGAGGGTCACACAGATACGCAGTATTTT,CASTLEGHTDTQYF
TRBV12-3/TRBV12-4,TRBD2,few,TRBJ2-3,TGTGCCACCCTAAGCGGGGGGCCATGGGATACGCAGTATTTT,CATLSGGPWDTQYF
TRBV7-2,.,.,TRBJ1-2,TGTGCCAGCAGCGCCCAAGTCATCCCGCTTCCTAACTATGGCTACACCTTC,CASSAQVIPLPNYGYTF
TRBV6-1,.,.,TRBJ2-3,TGTGCCAGCAGTGGGCTAGGAGATACGCAGTATTTT,CASSGLGDTQYF
TRBV11-2,TRBD2,.,TRBJ2-7,TGTGCCAGCAGCCCTAGGACTAGCGGGGGGGACGAGCAGTACTTC,CASSPRTSGGDEQYF
TRBV27,.,.,TRBJ2-7,TGTGCCAGCAGTTCTTTAGGCAGTTACGAGCAGTACTTC,CASSSLGSYEQYF
TRBV19,.,.,TRBJ1-2,TGTGCCAGCAGTAACAGGGCTAGCTATGGCTACACCTTC,CASSNRASYGYTF
TRBV15,.,.,TRBJ1-5,TGTGCCACCAGCTCGGACCTCAATCAGCCCCAGCATTTT,CATSSDLNQPQHF
TRBV6-1,TRBD1,.,TRBJ1-4,TGTGCCAGCAGTTTACAGGGGGTTGAAAAACTGTTTTTT,CASSLQGVEKLFF
TRBV7-8,.,.,TRBJ2-4,TGTGCCAGCAGCTTAAGAGGGGGGCAGGGTCGGGACATTCAGTACTTC,CASSLRGGQGRDIQYF
TRBV2,.,few,TRBJ1-1,TGTGCCAGCAGCCACAGGGACCGGGTGCGAACAGTGAAAGCTTTCTTT,CASSHRDRVRTVKAFF
TRBV7-9,.,few,TRBJ1-4,TGTGCCAGCAGCTTAGCGGCGGTCCGACGGCCAAGGAATGAAAAACTGTTTTTT,CASSLAAVRRPRNEKLFF
TRBV7-9,TRBD1,.,TRBJ2-4,TGTGCCAGCGTACAGGGGGTAACCAAAAACATTCAGTACTTC,CASVQGVTKNIQYF
TRBV7-6,.,many,TRBJ2-1,TGTGCCAGCAGCTTAGATGGGCACAATGAGCAGTTCTTC,CASSLDGHNEQFF
TRBV20-1,.,.,TRBJ1-2,TGCAGTGCCCCCAGAGGGGGGGTCGGCTACACCTTC,CSAPRGGVGYTF
TRBV29-1,TRBD1,few,TRBJ1-2,TGCAGCGTCCGGGACAGAGACGGCTACACCTTC,CSVRDRDGYTF
TRBV12-3/TRBV12-4,.,.,TRBJ1-4,TGTGCCAGCAGTTCCCTCTACCTAAATGAAAAACTGTTTTTT,CASSSLYLNEKLFF
TRBV7-8,TRBD1,few,TRBJ1-6,TGTGCCAGCACTCCGGGACAGGGCCATTCACCCCTCCACTTT,CASTPGQGHSPLHF
TRBV7-6,TRBD2,.,TRBJ2-5,TGTGCCAACAGCTTCCTAGCGGGGGTGCTCCAAGAGACCCAGTACTTC,CANSFLAGVLQETQYF
TRBV6-6,TRBD1,.,TRBJ1-2,TGTGCCAGCAGTTACTCTGGGACAGGGGCCGATGGCTACACCTTC,CASSYSGTGADGYTF
TRBV20-1,TRBD1,.,TRBJ1-5,TGCAGTGCTAGAAATTCCTTATGGGACAGCCCTGGAAATCAGCCCCAGCATTTT,CSARNSLWDSPGNQPQHF
TRBV2,.,few,TRBJ1-6,TGTGCCAGCATGGGGAATTCACCCCTCCACTTT,CASMGNSPLHF
TRBV19,TRBD1,few,TRBJ1-4,TGTGCCAGTACCGGGACAGGGTTTGAGGATGAAAAACTGTTTTTT,CASTGTGFEDEKLFF
TRBV7-6,.,.,TRBJ1-1,TGTGCCAGTAACAATAGGGGATGGGACACTGAAGCTTTCTTT,CASNNRGWDTEAFF
TRBV27,.,.,TRBJ1-6,TGTGCCAGCAGTCCCACCGGGGAGTCATTGCAATCACCCCTCCACTTT,CASSPTGESLQSPLHF
TRBV11-2,.,.,TRBJ1-4,TGTGCCAGCAGCTTACATGGGAGTGAAAAACTGTTTTTT,CASSLHGSEKLFF
TRBV20-1,.,few,TRBJ1-5,TGCAGTGCTAGAGATCTGGGGTTCAATCAGCCCCAGCATTTT,CSARDLGFNQPQHF